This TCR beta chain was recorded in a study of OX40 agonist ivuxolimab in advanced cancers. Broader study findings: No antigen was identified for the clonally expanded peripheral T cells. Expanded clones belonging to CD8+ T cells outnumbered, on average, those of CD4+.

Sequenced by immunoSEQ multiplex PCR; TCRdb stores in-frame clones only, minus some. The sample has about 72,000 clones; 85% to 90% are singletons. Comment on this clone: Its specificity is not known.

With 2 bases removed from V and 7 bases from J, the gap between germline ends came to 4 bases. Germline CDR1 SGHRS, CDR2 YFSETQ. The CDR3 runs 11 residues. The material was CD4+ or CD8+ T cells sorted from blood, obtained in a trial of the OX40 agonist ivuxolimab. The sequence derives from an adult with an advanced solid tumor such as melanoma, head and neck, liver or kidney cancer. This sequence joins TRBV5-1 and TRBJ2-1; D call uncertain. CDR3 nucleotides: TGCGCCAGCAGCTTTGGGAATGAGCAGTTCTTC. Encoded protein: CASSFGNEQFF.